Sequencing of this TCR beta chain was carried out in a study of Graves' ophthalmopathy and Graves' hyperthyroidism. The length of the CDR3 is 16 residues. Germline V gene lookup returns CDR1 LNHNV and CDR2 YYDKDF (reference sequence). On this clonotype itself: Mismatch with germline at one junction end may stem from a read error.

The hyperthyroidism patients had a new diagnosis of under 2 months' duration and were aged 18 to 65. Establishment of the diagnosis relied upon clinical symptoms, serum thyroxine, TRAb, thyroid ultrasound and orbital computed tomography. Transcripts of RNA were the source for amplifying TCR beta CDR3 regions. Amplification began with first-round RT-PCR using HTBI primers, then second-round multiplex PCR was performed. One entry per CDR3 protein, called by TCRdb with MiXCR from the multiplex PCR reads. The table shows more than 1,000,000 distinct CDR3 sequences, with less than 45% occurring only once.

The rearrangement joins TRBV15 to TRBJ1-2; D not certain. Specimen: peripheral blood or thyroid tissue (not recorded which). This TCR came from an adult man with Graves' hyperthyroidism. CDR3 DNA sequence: TGTGCCGCCAGCAGCCCCGAGGGAGGAGGACGATATGGCTACACCTTC. Translation gives CAASSPEGGGRYGYTF.